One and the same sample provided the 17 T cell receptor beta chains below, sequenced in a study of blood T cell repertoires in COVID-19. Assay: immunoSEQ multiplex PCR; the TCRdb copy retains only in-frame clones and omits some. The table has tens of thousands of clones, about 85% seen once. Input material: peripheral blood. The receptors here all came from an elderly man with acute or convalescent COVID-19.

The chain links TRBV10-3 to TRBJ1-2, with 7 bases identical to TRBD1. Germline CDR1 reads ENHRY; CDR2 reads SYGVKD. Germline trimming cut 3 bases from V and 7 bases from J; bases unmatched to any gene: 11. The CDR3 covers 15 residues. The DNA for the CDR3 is TGTGCCATCAGTGAAGGGACAGAACTATCGAGTGGCTACACCTTC. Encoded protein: CAISEGTELSSGYTF.

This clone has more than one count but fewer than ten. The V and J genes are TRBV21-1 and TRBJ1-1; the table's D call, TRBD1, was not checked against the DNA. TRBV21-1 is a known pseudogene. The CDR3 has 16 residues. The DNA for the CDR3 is TGTGCCAGCAACCAGGGGGTAGAGAAAAGGGACACTGAAGCTTTCTTT. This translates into CASNQGVEKRDTEAFF.

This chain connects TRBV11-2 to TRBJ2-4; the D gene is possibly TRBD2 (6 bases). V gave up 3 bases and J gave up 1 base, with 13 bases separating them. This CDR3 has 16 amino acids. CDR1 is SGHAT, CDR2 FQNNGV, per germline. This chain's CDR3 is CASSFRDWRAKNIQYF. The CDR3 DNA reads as TGTGCCAGCAGCTTCCGGGACTGGCGGGCCAAAAACATTCAGTACTTC.

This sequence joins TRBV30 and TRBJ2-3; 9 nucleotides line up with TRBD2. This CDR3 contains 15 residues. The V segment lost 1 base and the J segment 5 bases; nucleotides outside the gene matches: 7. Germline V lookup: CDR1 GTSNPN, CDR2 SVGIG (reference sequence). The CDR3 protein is CAWSGAGGFGDTQYF. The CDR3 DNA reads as TGTGCCTGGAGTGGAGCGGGGGGTTTTGGAGATACGCAGTATTTT.

The CDR3 sequence: CASRLADRADTQYF. DNA of the CDR3: TGTGCCAGCCGACTAGCGGACCGCGCAGATACGCAGTATTTT. This rearrangement joins TRBV6-5 to TRBJ2-3, with TRBD2 matching 9 bases. The CDR3 is made up of 14 amino acids. With 8 bases clipped from V and 4 bases from J, the junction kept 7 bases outside the gene matches. Per germline, CDR1 MNHEY and CDR2 SVGAGI.

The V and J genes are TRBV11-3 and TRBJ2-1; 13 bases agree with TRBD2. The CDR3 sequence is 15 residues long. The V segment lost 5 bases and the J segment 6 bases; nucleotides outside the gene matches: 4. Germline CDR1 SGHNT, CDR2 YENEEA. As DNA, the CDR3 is TGTGCCAGCAGCCTCGGACTAGCGGGGGCCAATGAGCAGTTCTTC. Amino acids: CASSLGLAGANEQFF. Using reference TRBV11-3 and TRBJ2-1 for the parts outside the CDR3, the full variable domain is EAGVVQSPRYKIIEKKQPVAFWCNPISGHNTLYWYLQNLGQGPELLIRYENEEAVDDSQLPKDRFSAERLKGVDSTLKIQPAELGDSAVYLCASSLGLAGANEQFFGPGTRLTVL.

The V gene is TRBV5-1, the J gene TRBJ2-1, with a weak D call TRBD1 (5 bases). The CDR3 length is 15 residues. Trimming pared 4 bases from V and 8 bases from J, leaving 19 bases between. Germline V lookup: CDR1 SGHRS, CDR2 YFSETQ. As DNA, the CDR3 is TGCGCCAGCAGCGTGGTTGTAGGGGTATCCGATGAGCAGTTCTTC. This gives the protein CASSVVVGVSDEQFF. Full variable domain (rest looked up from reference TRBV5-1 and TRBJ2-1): KAGVTQTPRYLIKTRGQQVTLSCSPISGHRSVSWYQQTPGQGLQFLFEYFSETQRNKGNFPGRFSGRQFSNSRSEMNVSTLELGDSALYLCASSVVVGVSDEQFFGPGTRLTVL.

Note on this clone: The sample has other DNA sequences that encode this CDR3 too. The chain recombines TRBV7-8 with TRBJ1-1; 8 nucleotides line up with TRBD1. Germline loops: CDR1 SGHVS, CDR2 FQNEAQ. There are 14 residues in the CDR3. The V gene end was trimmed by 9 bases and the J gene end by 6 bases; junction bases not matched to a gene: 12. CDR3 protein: CASSLRTGRAEAFF. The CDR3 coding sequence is TGTGCCAGTAGCCTACGGACAGGGCGGGCTGAAGCTTTCTTT. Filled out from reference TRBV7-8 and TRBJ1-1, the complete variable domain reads GAGVSQSPRYKVAKRGQDVALRCDPISGHVSLFWYQQALGQGPEFLTYFQNEAQLDKSGLPSDRFFAERPEGSVSTLKIQRTQQEDSAVYLCASSLRTGRAEAFFGQGTRLTVV.

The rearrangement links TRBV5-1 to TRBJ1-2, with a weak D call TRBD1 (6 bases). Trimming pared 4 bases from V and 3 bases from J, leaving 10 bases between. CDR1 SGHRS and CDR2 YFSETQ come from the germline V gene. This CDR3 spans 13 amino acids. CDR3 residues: CASSQDSDYGYTF. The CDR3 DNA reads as TGCGCCAGCAGCCAGGACAGCGACTATGGCTACACCTTC.

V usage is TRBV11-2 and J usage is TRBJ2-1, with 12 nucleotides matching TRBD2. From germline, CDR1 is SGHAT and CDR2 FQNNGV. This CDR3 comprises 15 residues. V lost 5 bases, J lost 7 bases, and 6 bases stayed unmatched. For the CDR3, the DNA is TGTGCCAGCAGCCCAGGACTAGCGGGAATAAATGAGCAGTTCTTC. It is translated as CASSPGLAGINEQFF.

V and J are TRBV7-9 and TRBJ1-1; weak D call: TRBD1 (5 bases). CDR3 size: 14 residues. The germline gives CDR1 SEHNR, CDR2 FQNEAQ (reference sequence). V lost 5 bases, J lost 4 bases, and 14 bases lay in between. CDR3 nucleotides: TGTGCCAGCAGCCTCAGGGAGGAGGCCACTGAAGCTTTCTTT. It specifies CASSLREEATEAFF.

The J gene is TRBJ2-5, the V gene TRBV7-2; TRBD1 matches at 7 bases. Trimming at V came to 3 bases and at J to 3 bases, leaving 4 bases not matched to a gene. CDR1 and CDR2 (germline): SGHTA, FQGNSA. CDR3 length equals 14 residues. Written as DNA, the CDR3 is TGTGCCAGCAGCTTTGGGACAGTTAAAGAGACCCAGTACTTC. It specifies CASSFGTVKETQYF. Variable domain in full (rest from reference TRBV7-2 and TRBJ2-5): GAGVSQSPSNKVTEKGKDVELRCDPISGHTALYWYRQSLGQGLEFLIYFQGNSAPDKSGLPSDRFSAERTGGSVSTLTIQRTQQEDSAVYLCASSFGTVKETQYFGPGTRLLVL.

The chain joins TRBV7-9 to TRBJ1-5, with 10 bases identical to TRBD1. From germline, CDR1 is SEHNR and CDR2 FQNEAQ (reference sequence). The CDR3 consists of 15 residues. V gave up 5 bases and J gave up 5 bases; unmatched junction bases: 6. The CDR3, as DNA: TGTGCCAGCAGCCCGACGGGACAGGGGCATCAGCCCCAGCATTTT. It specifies CASSPTGQGHQPQHF.

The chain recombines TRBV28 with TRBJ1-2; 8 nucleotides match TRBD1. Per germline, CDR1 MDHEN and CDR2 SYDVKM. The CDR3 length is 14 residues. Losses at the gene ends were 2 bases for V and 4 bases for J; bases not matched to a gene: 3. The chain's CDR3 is CASSLQGASYGYTF. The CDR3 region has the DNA TGTGCCAGCAGTTTACAGGGGGCGAGCTATGGCTACACCTTC.

The CDR3 DNA sequence: TGCGCCAGCAGTGACAGGCCAACAGATTCACCCCTCCACTTT. Amino acid sequence: CASSDRPTDSPLHF. The chain recombines TRBV10-1 with TRBJ1-6, with D unresolved. V was clipped by 3 bases and J by 8 bases, with 11 bases between them. The CDR3 loop spans 14 amino acids. CDR1 and CDR2 (germline): WNHNN, SYGVQD (reference sequence).

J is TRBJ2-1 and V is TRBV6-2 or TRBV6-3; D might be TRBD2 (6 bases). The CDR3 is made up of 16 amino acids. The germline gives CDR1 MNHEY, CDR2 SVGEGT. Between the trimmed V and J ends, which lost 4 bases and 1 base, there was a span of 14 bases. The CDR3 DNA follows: TGTGCCAGCAGTTCCCGGGGGAGCGAGTCCTACAATGAGCAGTTCTTC. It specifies CASSSRGSESYNEQFF.

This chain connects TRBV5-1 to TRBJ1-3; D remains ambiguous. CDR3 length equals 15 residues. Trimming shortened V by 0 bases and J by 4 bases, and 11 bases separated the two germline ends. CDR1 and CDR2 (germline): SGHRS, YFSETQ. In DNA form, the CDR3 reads TGCGCCAGCAGCTTGGATGGCGAGGTGGGAAACACCATATATTTT. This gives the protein CASSLDGEVGNTIYF.